The clone carrying this TCR beta chain appeared a few times. Its matching antigen is unknown. CDR1 and CDR2 from the germline V gene are SGHRS and YFSETQ. The CDR3 totals 15 residues. Deletions cut 6 bases from V and 4 bases from J, with 19 bases between. This sample stems from a study of CD8 T cells in ankylosing spondylitis. Whole-study findings and limits: Reportedly, disease-linked clones are significantly enriched in ankylosing spondylitis patients' matched synovial fluid.

With molecular barcodes, quantitative 5'-RACE was used to make the TCR beta libraries. Each CDR3 protein gets one entry after TCRdb re-called the 5' RACE reads with MiXCR. The sample lists about 220,000 distinct CDR3 sequences; about 11% were seen once. This chain links TRBV5-1 with TRBJ1-2; D perhaps matches TRBD1 (6 bases). This receptor was obtained from a male donor with ankylosing spondylitis or in good health (not recorded which). Sequencing was performed on blood, either unsorted or a sorted T cell fraction (not recorded which). The CDR3 sequence is CASTAHFQGTYGYTF. The CDR3 bases are TGCGCCAGCACAGCTCATTTCCAGGGGACCTATGGCTACACCTTC.